The entry below gives a single TCR beta chain sequence along with its context. The antigen is not known. Scientists ran DNA taken from cultured CD4+ T cells through the Oncomine TCR Beta short-read assay for sequencing. Using its own MiXCR run on the PCR reads, TCRdb lists one record per CDR3 protein. The sample includes around 6,500 distinct CDR3 sequences, about 32% seen only once; the top ten take 29%. The record originates from a study of vaccination and CD4 T cells after COVID-19. The treatment is: roughly 10-day PBMC culture with coronavirus spike peptide pools or control peptides (ViraFEST assay). Before the COVID-19 pandemic (2011-2018), CD4+ T cells were obtained from the unexposed donor. Investigators isolated CD4+ T cells by negative selection after roughly eleven days of culture. Study-level findings and limits: No early post-infection timepoints were studied, and convalescent patients studied were relatively few.

This CDR3 is built from 11 residues. V was cut by 4 bases and J by 5 bases, with 3 bases left in between. Germline CDR1 reads KGHDR; CDR2 reads SFDVKD. Sequencing was carried out using CD4+ T cells from blood, cultured in vitro. This receptor was obtained from a human donor in good health. V is TRBV24-1 and J is TRBJ2-3; D is unresolved. CDR3 sequence: CATSERDTQYF. The CDR3 DNA sequence: TGTGCCACCAGTGAAAGAGATACGCAGTATTTT.